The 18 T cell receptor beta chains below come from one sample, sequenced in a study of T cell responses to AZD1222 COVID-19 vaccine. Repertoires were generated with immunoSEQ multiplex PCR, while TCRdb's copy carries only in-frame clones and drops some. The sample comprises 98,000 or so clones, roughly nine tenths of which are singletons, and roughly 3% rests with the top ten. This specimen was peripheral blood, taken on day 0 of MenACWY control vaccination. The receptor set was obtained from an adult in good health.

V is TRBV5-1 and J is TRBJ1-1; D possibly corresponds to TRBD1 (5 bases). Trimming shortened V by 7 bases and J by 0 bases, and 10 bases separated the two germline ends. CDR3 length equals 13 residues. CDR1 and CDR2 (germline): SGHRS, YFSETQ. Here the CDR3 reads CASASGMNTEAFF. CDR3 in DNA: TGCGCCAGCGCGTCAGGGATGAACACTGAAGCTTTCTTT.

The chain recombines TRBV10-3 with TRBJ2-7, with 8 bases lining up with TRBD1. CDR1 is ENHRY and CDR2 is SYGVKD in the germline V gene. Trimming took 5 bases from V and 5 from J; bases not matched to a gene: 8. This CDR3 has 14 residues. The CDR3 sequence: CAISPSQGAHEQYF. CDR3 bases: TGTGCCATCAGTCCTTCCCAGGGGGCCCACGAGCAGTACTTC.

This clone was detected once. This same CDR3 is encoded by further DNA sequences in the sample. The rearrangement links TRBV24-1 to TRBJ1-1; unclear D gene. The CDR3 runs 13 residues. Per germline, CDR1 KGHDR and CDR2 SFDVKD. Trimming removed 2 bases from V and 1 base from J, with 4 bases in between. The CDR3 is CATSDSGNTEAFF. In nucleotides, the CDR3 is TGTGCCACCAGTGATTCGGGGAACACTGAAGCTTTCTTT.

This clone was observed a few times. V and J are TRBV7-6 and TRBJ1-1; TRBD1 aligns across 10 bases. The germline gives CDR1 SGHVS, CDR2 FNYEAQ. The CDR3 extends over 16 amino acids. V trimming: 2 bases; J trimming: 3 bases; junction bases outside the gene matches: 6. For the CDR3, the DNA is TGTGCCAGCAGCTTAAGCGTGGGGACAGGGGACACTGAAGCTTTCTTT. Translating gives CASSLSVGTGDTEAFF.

In DNA form, the CDR3 reads TGTGCCAGCATTGAGGGCGGCTACAATGAGCAGTTCTTC. Encoded protein: CASIEGGYNEQFF. The chain employs TRBV5-8 and TRBJ2-1; weak D call: TRBD2 (5 bases). CDR1 is SGHTS and CDR2 is YDEGEE in the germline V gene. There are 13 residues in the CDR3. V was cut by 6 bases and J by 3 bases, with 10 bases left in between.

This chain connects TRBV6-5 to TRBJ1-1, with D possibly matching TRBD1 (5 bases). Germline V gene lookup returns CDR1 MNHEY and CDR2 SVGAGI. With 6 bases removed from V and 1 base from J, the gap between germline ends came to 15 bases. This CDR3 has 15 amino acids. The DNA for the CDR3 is TGTGCCAGCAGCCAAAATTGGGGGAGGAACACTGAAGCTTTCTTT. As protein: CASSQNWGRNTEAFF.

The DNA for the CDR3 is TGTGCCAGCAGCCGACGCCCCCCAGGGGATTGGAATCAGCCCCAGCATTTT. Its translation: CASSRRPPGDWNQPQHF. The rearrangement uses TRBV7-6 and TRBJ1-5, with D possibly matching TRBD1 (6 bases). The length of the CDR3 is 17 residues. Per germline, CDR1 SGHVS and CDR2 FNYEAQ. Trimming left V 5 bases short and J 4 bases short, with 21 bases between.

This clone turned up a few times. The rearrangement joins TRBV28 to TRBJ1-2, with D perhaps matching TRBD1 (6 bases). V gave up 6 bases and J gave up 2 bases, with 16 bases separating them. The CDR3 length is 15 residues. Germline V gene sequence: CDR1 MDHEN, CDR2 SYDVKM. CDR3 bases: TGTGCCAGCAGAGAAAACCGGGACACCAACTATGGCTACACCTTC. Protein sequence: CASRENRDTNYGYTF.

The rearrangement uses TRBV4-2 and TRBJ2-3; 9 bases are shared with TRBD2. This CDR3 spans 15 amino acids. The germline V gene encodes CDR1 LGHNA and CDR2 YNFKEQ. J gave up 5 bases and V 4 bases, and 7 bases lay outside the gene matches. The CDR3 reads CASSRASGVGDTQYF. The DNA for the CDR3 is TGTGCCAGCAGCCGGGCTAGCGGGGTGGGAGATACGCAGTATTTT.

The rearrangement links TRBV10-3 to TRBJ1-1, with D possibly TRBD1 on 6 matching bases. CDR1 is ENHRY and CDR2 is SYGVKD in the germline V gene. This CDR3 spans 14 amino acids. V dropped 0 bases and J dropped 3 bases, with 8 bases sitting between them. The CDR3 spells CAISESAGDTEAFF. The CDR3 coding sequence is TGTGCCATCAGTGAGTCCGCAGGGGACACTGAAGCTTTCTTT.

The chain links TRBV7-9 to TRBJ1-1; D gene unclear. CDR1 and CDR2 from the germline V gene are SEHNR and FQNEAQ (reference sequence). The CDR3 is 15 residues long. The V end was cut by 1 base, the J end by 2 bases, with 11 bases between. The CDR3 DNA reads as TGTGCCAGCAGCTTAGTAACACACCTAAACACTGAAGCTTTCTTT. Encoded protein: CASSLVTHLNTEAFF.

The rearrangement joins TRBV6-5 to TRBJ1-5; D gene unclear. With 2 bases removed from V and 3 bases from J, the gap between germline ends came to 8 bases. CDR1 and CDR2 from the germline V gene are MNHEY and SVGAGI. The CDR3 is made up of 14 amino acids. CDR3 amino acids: CASSYGRYNQPQHF. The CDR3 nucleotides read TGTGCCAGCAGTTACGGCCGATACAATCAGCCCCAGCATTTT.

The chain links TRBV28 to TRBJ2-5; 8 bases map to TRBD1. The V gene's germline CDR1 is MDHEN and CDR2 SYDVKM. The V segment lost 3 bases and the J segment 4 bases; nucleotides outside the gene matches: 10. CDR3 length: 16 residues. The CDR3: CASSFAGQGTRETQYF. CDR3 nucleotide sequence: TGTGCCAGCAGTTTCGCCGGACAGGGAACGCGAGAGACCCAGTACTTC.

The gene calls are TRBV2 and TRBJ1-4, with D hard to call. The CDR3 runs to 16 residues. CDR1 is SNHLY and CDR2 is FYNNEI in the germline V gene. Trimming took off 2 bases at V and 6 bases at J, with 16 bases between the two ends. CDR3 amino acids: CASSERSVPRDEKLFF. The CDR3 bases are TGTGCCAGCAGTGAAAGGTCGGTTCCAAGGGATGAAAAACTGTTTTTT.

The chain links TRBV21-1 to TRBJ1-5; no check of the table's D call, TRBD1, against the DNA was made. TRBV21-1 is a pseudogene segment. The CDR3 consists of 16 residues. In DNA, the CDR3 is TGTGCCAGCAGCAAAAAGGGTGACAGGCTCAATCAGCCCCAGCATTTT. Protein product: CASSKKGDRLNQPQHF.

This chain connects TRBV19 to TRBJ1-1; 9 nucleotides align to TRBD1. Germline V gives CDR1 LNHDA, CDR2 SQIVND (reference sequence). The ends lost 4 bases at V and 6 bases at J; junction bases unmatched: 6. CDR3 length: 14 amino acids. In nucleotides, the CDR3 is TGTGCCAGTAGTACCGGACAGGGGCTCCCTGAAGCTTTCTTT. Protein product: CASSTGQGLPEAFF. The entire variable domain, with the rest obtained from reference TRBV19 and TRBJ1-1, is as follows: DGGITQSPKYLFRKEGQNVTLSCEQNLNHDAMYWYRQDPGQGLRLIYYSQIVNDFQKGDIAEGYSVSREKKESFPLTVTSAQKNPTAFYLCASSTGQGLPEAFFGQGTRLTVV.

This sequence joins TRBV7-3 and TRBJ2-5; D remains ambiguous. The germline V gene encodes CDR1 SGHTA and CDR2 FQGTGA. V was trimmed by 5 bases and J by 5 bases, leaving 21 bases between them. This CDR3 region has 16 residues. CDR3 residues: CASSPTPASGWETQYF. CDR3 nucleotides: TGTGCCAGCAGCCCAACTCCGGCCTCCGGGTGGGAGACCCAGTACTTC.

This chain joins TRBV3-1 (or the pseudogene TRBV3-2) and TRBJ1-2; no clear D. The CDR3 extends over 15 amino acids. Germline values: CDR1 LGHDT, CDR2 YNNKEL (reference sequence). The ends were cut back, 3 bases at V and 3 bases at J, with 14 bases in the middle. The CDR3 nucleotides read TGTGCCAGCAGCCAGAGACCGAGATTGCACTATGGCTACACCTTC. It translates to CASSQRPRLHYGYTF.